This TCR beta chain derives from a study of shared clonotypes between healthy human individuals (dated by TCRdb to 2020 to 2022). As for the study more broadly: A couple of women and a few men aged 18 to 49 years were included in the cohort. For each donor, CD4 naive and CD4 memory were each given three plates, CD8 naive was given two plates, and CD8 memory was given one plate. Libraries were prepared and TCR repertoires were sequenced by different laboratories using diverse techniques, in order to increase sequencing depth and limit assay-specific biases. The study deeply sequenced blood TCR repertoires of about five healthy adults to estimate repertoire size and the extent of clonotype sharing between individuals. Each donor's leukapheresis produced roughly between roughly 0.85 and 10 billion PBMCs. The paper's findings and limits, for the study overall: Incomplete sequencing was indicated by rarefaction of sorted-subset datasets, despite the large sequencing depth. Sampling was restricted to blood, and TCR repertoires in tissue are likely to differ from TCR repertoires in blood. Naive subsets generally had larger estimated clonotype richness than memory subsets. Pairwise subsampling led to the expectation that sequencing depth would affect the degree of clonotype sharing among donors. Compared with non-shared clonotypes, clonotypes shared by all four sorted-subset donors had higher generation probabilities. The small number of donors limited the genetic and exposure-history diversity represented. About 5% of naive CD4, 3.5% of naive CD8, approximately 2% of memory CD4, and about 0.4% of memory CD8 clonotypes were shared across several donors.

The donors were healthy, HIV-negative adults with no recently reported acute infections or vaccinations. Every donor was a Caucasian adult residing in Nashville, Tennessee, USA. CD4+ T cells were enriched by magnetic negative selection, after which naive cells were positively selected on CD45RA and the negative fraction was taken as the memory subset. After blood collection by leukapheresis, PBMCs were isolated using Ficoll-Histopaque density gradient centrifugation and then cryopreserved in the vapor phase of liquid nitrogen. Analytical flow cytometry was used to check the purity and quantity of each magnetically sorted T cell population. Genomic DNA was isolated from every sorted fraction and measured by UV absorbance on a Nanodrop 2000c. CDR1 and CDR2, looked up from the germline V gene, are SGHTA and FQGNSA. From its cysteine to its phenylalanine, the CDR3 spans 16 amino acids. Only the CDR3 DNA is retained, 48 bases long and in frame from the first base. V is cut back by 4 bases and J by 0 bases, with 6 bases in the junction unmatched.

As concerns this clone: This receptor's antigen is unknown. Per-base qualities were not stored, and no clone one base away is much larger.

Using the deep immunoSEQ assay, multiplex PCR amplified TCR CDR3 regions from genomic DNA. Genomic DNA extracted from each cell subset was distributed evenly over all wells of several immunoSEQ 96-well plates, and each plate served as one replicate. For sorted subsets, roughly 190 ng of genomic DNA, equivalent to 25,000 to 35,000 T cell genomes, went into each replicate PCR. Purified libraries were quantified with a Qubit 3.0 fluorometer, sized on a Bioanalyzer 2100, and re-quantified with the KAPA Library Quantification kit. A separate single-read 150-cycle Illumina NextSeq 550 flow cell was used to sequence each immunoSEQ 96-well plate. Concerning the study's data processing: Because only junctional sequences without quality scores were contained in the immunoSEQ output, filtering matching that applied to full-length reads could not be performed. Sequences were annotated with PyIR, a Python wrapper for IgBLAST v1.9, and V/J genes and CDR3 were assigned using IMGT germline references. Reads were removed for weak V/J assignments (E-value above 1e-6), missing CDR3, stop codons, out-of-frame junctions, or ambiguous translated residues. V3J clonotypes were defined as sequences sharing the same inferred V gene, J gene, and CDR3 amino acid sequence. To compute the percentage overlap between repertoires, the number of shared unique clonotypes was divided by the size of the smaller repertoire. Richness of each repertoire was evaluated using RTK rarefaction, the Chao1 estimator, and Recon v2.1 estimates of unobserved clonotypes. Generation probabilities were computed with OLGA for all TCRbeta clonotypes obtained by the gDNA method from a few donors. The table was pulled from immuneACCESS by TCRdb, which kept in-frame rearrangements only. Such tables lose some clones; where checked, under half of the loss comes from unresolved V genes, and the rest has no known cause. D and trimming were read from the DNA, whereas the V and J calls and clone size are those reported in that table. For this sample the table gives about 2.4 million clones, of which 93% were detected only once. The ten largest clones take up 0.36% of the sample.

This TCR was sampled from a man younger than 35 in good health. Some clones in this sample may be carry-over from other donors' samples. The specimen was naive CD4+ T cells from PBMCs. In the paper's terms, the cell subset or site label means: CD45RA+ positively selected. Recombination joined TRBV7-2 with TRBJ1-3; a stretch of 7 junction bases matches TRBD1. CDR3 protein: CASSSQGRNSGNTIYF. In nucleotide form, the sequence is TGTGCCAGCAGCTCACAGGGGAGGAACTCTGGAAACACCATATATTTT. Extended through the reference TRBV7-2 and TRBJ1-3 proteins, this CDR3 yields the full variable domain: GAGVSQSPSNKVTEKGKDVELRCDPISGHTALYWYRQSLGQGLEFLIYFQGNSAPDKSGLPSDRFSAERTGGSVSTLTIQRTQQEDSAVYLCASSSQGRNSGNTIYFGEGSWLTVV.